A single sample is the source of the 31 T cell receptor beta chains below, sequenced in a study of blood T cells in healthy people across ages. PCR was performed a second time for about 7 to 11 cycles using a sample-barcoded 5' primer and a J-beta primer mix. A single record per CDR3 protein comes from TCRdb applying MiXCR to the 5' RACE reads. The profile shows roughly 500,000 distinct CDR3 sequences, 27% of them singletons. Source material: blood. These receptors originate from a woman in her 70s in good health.

This clonotype was observed a handful of times. J is TRBJ2-2 and V is TRBV20-1; 7 bases fit TRBD1. The CDR3 spans 13 residues. The germline V gene encodes CDR1 DFQATT and CDR2 SNEGSKA (reference sequence). Trimming cost V 4 bases and J 7 bases; bases outside gene matches: 6. The CDR3, as DNA: TGCAGTGCTAACGGACAGGTTGGCGGGGAGCTGTTTTTT. Protein: CSANGQVGGELFF.

The V and J genes are TRBV20-1 and TRBJ2-1; TRBD2 matches 12 bases. The CDR3 totals 15 residues. V lost 0 bases and J lost 12; bases outside the gene matches: 9. CDR1 is DFQATT, CDR2 SNEGSKA, per germline (reference sequence). In DNA, the CDR3 is TGCAGTGCTAGAGATACGCTAGCGGGGGGGGTAGGGCAGTTCTTC. Encoded protein: CSARDTLAGGVGQFF.

The rearrangement links TRBV20-1 to TRBJ1-1; D call uncertain. The CDR3 spans 14 residues. Germline V lookup: CDR1 DFQATT, CDR2 SNEGSKA (reference sequence). V was pared by 2 bases and J by 2 bases, with 12 bases between. CDR3 residues: CSARPPQRNTEAFF. The CDR3, as DNA: TGCAGTGCTAGACCTCCCCAGAGAAACACTGAAGCTTTCTTT.

This clonotype was detected a few times. The rearrangement joins TRBV9 to TRBJ2-5; TRBD1 agrees at 7 bases. Germline V gene lookup returns CDR1 SGDLS and CDR2 YYNGEE. The CDR3 runs to 14 residues. V lost 4 bases, J lost 3 bases, and 6 bases stayed unmatched. DNA for the CDR3: TGTGCCAGCAGCTATACCGGGACAGAAGAGACCCAGTACTTC. Protein product: CASSYTGTEETQYF.

The table lists this clonotype with a few counts. The chain has TRBV10-3 and TRBJ2-3; 12 positions match TRBD2. This CDR3 has 15 amino acids. V shed 4 bases, J shed 2 bases, and the junction held 1 base outside the gene matches. Germline lookup yields CDR1 ENHRY and CDR2 SYGVKD. This chain's CDR3 is CAISGLAGDTDTQYF. The CDR3 DNA reads as TGTGCCATCAGTGGACTAGCGGGGGACACAGATACGCAGTATTTT.

J is TRBJ2-5 and V is TRBV4-2; TRBD2 matches at 9 bases. This CDR3 has 20 amino acids. CDR1 is LGHNA, CDR2 YNFKEQ, per germline. Trimming at V came to 1 base and at J to 5 bases, leaving 20 bases not matched to a gene. In DNA form, the CDR3 reads TGTGCCAGCAGCCAAGTCCCCAGCCGCGGGGGCGGGGGGGCCTATGAGACCCAGTACTTC. The encoded protein is CASSQVPSRGGGGAYETQYF.

This clonotype was detected only a few times. This sequence joins TRBV4-3 and TRBJ1-2; TRBD1 is a possible D gene (6 bases). The ends were cut back, 3 bases at V and 6 bases at J, with 26 bases in the middle. CDR1 and CDR2 (germline): LGHNA, YSLEER. The CDR3 is 18 amino acids. The CDR3 bases are TGCGCCAGCAGCCAGGGTGCGGGGGGCGCAGGATCTTCCGATGGCTACACCTTC. Protein product: CASSQGAGGAGSSDGYTF.

This chain joins TRBV2 and TRBJ1-1; D not certain. The CDR3 loop spans 12 amino acids. The germline CDR1 and CDR2 sequences are SNHLY and FYNNEI. The germline V and J ends were trimmed by 7 bases and 6 bases, with 12 bases remaining between them. In nucleotides, the CDR3 is TGTGCCAGCACCAGAGAGGGTTCTGAAGCTTTCTTT. Amino acid sequence: CASTREGSEAFF.

The V call is TRBV25-1, the J call TRBJ1-6; D is undetermined. In germline, CDR1 is MGHDK, CDR2 SYGVNS. The ends were cut back, 4 bases at V and 11 bases at J, with 12 bases in the middle. The CDR3 is made up of 13 amino acids. CDR3 residues: CASSGAGGTPLHF. The CDR3 DNA reads TGTGCCAGCAGTGGGGCAGGCGGGACACCCCTCCACTTT.

This clonotype was picked up many times. The V gene is TRBV5-5, the J gene TRBJ2-4; D is undetermined. Trimming left V 4 bases short and J 2 bases short, with 13 bases between. Germline V CDR1 and CDR2: SGHKS, YYEKEE (reference sequence). The CDR3 loop spans 15 amino acids. The CDR3 DNA follows: TGTGCCAGCAGCCCCTCGTCGCAGTCCAAAAACATTCAGTACTTC. Translation gives CASSPSSQSKNIQYF.

V usage is TRBV29-1 and J usage is TRBJ2-7, with a tentative D call TRBD1 (6 bases). The CDR3 covers 15 residues. CDR1 is SQVTM, CDR2 ANQGSEA, per germline. Trimming cost V 6 bases and J 2 bases, with 20 bases left between them. CDR3 sequence reads: CSVLHADRLAYEQYF. The CDR3 nucleotides read TGCAGCGTCCTTCACGCGGACAGACTGGCCTACGAGCAGTACTTC.

The CDR3 sequence: CASSLGLGTDTQYF. DNA of the CDR3: TGTGCCAGCAGCTTAGGGTTAGGCACAGATACGCAGTATTTT. The V gene is TRBV7-2, the J gene TRBJ2-3; D uncertain. The CDR3 is 14 residues long. Trimming cost V 1 base and J 1 base, with 6 bases left between them. Looked up from germline, CDR1 is SGHTA and CDR2 is FQGNSA.

This chain joins TRBV5-4 and TRBJ2-3, with TRBD2 matching over 12 bases. Germline values: CDR1 SGHNT, CDR2 YYREEE (reference sequence). This CDR3 is 19 amino acids long. The V gene end was trimmed by 1 base and the J gene end by 0 bases; junction bases not matched to a gene: 9. The CDR3 sequence: CASSLTASGGATSTDTQYF. The CDR3 nucleotides read TGTGCCAGCAGCTTGACAGCTAGCGGGGGGGCCACTAGCACAGATACGCAGTATTTT.

The chain uses TRBV5-1 and TRBJ2-6; 8 nucleotides align to TRBD1. CDR3 length: 17 residues. The germline V gene has CDR1 SGHRS and CDR2 YFSETQ. Trimming removed 3 bases from V and 2 bases from J; junction bases left unmatched: 7. CDR3 bases: TGCGCCAGCAGCTCTCTTTCAGGGGGCGCTGGGGCCAACGTCCTGACTTTC. Translating gives CASSSLSGGAGANVLTF.

This sequence joins TRBV3-1 and TRBJ1-6; D gene ambiguous. Between the trimmed V and J ends, which lost 2 bases and 8 bases, there was a span of 13 bases. In germline, CDR1 is LGHDT, CDR2 YNNKEL (reference sequence). The CDR3 covers 15 residues. The CDR3 protein is CASSQPGRGDSPLHF. DNA for the CDR3: TGTGCCAGCAGCCAACCGGGCCGGGGTGATTCACCCCTCCACTTT.

The chain links TRBV12-3 or TRBV12-4 to TRBJ2-1; D remains unclear. The V and J ends lost 2 bases and 7 bases respectively, with 12 bases between them. The CDR3 runs 14 residues. CDR3 region: CASSLPPYRNEQFF. The CDR3 coding sequence is TGTGCCAGCAGTTTACCTCCGTACCGTAATGAGCAGTTCTTC.

The V call is TRBV27, the J call TRBJ2-5; TRBD2 aligns across 13 bases. The J call is doubtful: the DNA matches TRBJ2-1 better. Germline lookup yields CDR1 MNHEY and CDR2 SMNVEV (reference sequence). The CDR3 sequence is 14 residues long. The CDR3 sequence: CASRLAGGTNEQFF. The CDR3 nucleotides read TGTGCCAGTAGACTAGCGGGAGGAACAAATGAGCAGTTCTTC.

The chain recombines TRBV11-2 with TRBJ2-1, with D perhaps given as TRBD1 or TRBD2 (6 bases each). The CDR3 spans 16 residues. The V end was cut by 4 bases, the J end by 4 bases, with 17 bases between. CDR1 is SGHAT and CDR2 is FQNNGV in the germline V gene. DNA for the CDR3: TGTGCCAGCAGCTCCACGGGGGCGGGGAGATACAATGAGCAGTTCTTC. This codes for CASSSTGAGRYNEQFF.

This clonotype was picked up a small number of times. The V gene is TRBV20-1, the J gene TRBJ2-5; D could derive from TRBD1 or TRBD2 (6 bases each). CDR1 and CDR2 (germline): DFQATT, SNEGSKA (reference sequence). This CDR3 comprises 13 residues. Trimming cost V 4 bases and J 4 bases, with 13 bases left between them. The CDR3 DNA is TGCAGTGCTATCGGGGGCGGCCGAGAGACCCAGTACTTC. Its translation is CSAIGGGRETQYF.

A note on this clonotype: The junction differs from germline at one of its ends, possibly a read error. The rearrangement links TRBV18 to TRBJ1-2, with D possibly TRBD1 on 6 matching bases. The germline V gene has CDR1 KGHSH and CDR2 LQKENI. The CDR3 runs 12 residues. In DNA, the CDR3 is TGTGCCAGCTCACCAGTGGGACAAGGCTGCACCTTC. The encoded protein is CASSPVGQGCTF.

The rearrangement uses TRBV6-6 and TRBJ1-6; tentative D call: TRBD1 (5 bases). The CDR3 consists of 14 residues. V shed 2 bases and J shed 6 bases, with 8 bases lying between them. Germline V gives CDR1 MNHNY, CDR2 SVGAGI (reference sequence). This CDR3 reads CASSYGTANSPLHF. DNA for the CDR3: TGTGCCAGCAGTTACGGGACGGCTAATTCACCCCTCCACTTT.

This clonotype has just a few counts. This chain connects TRBV6-2 or TRBV6-3 to TRBJ2-1, with D perhaps assigned TRBD1 or TRBD2 (7 bases each). Trimming shortened V by 6 bases and J by 1 base, and 16 bases separated the two germline ends. The CDR3 spans 16 residues. Germline values: CDR1 MNHEY, CDR2 SVGEGT. CDR3 in DNA: TGTGCCAGCAGCCCCAGGGGGGGCACTTCCTACAATGAGCAGTTCTTC. Its translation is CASSPRGGTSYNEQFF.

This clonotype was seen more than once but under ten times. The chain couples TRBV2 to TRBJ1-2; possibly TRBD1 for D (5 bases). Trimming left V 7 bases short and J 6 bases short, with 15 bases between. Germline CDR1 and CDR2: SNHLY and FYNNEI. The CDR3 is made up of 13 amino acids. The CDR3 reads CASTFRDSNGYTF. For the CDR3, the DNA is TGTGCCAGCACTTTCAGAGACAGCAATGGCTACACCTTC.

This clonotype was seen ten or more times. The chain carries TRBV10-3 and TRBJ2-1; 8 bases align to TRBD1. This CDR3 has 15 residues. After removal of 3 bases from V and 0 bases from J, the junction contained 1 base not matched to a gene. Germline V gives CDR1 ENHRY, CDR2 SYGVKD. The CDR3: CAISDGQGSYNEQFF. CDR3 DNA sequence: TGTGCCATCAGTGACGGACAGGGCTCCTACAATGAGCAGTTCTTC.

The chain links TRBV7-2 to TRBJ2-6, with 9 positions matching TRBD2. Per germline, CDR1 SGHTA and CDR2 FQGNSA. Trimming removed 3 bases from V and 4 bases from J; junction bases left unmatched: 19. The CDR3 is 21 residues long. CDR3 sequence reads: CASSFRSAGGPSILGANVLTF. CDR3 DNA: TGTGCCAGCAGCTTTCGGTCTGCGGGAGGGCCTTCGATTCTGGGGGCCAACGTCCTGACTTTC.

The genes are TRBV19 and TRBJ1-5; D remains unclear. This CDR3 is built from 12 residues. V lost 3 bases and J lost 2, with 2 bases in between. Germline V CDR1 and CDR2: LNHDA, SQIVND (reference sequence). The CDR3: CASSMGNQPQHF. The CDR3 coding sequence is TGTGCCAGTAGTATGGGCAATCAGCCCCAGCATTTT.

V is TRBV15 and J is TRBJ1-2; D perhaps matches TRBD1 (5 bases). The V and J ends lost 2 bases and 6 bases respectively, with 16 bases between them. CDR1 is LNHNV and CDR2 is YYDKDF in the germline V gene (reference sequence). The CDR3 is 15 amino acids. CDR3 loop: CATSRTPTDRDGYTF. As DNA, the CDR3 is TGTGCCACCAGCAGAACTCCGACAGATAGGGATGGCTACACCTTC.

The chain employs TRBV6-5 and TRBJ2-7; no reliable D call. V lost 0 bases and J lost 2, with 14 bases in between. CDR3 length equals 16 residues. Germline V CDR1 and CDR2: MNHEY, SVGAGI. This chain's CDR3 is CASSYSRAKTPYEQYF. The CDR3 nucleotides read TGTGCCAGCAGTTACTCTAGAGCTAAGACTCCCTACGAGCAGTACTTC.

The chain has TRBV3-1 and TRBJ2-5, with a tentative D call TRBD2 (7 bases). The tail of the sequence fits TRBJ2-1 better, so the J call may be wrong. The CDR3 runs 14 residues. Germline-derived CDR1 and CDR2 are LGHDT and YNNKEL (reference sequence). The CDR3 DNA reads as TGTGCCAGCAACGAGAGGGGGGGGCCCCCCGAGCAGTTCTTC. It codes for CASNERGGPPEQFF.

This chain links TRBV20-1 with TRBJ1-2, with no clear D. The CDR3 extends over 14 amino acids. Germline V gene data show CDR1 as DFQATT and CDR2 as SNEGSKA (reference sequence). The CDR3 DNA reads TGCAGCACTCATAGATTGGGCGGTGGGTATGGCTACACCTTC. The encoded protein is CSTHRLGGGYGYTF.

This clonotype turned up a few times. This chain uses TRBV7-2 with TRBJ2-2; a weak D match, TRBD1 (5 bases). V shed 8 bases and J shed 6 bases, with 19 bases lying between them. CDR1 SGHTA and CDR2 FQGNSA come from the germline V gene. The CDR3 extends over 15 amino acids. CDR3 amino acids: CASGRIWGGSGELFF. The CDR3 DNA sequence: TGTGCCAGCGGACGAATTTGGGGCGGTTCCGGGGAGCTGTTTTTT.